This T cell receptor (beta chain) was documented in a study of long-term antiretroviral therapy in people with HIV. Broader study findings: Increased diversity was seen after ART, yet it remained lower than in transplant donor controls.

They ran version v3.0 of the immunoSEQ assay at survey level. Sequencing was performed with immunoSEQ multiplex PCR; in TCRdb, only in-frame clones are kept and a portion is missing. The repertoire consists of roughly 28,000 clones, with approximately 95% occurring once and the leading ten covering more than 3%. A word on this clone: The antigen is undetermined.

This CDR3 spans 14 amino acids. V lost 7 bases and J lost 2, with 16 bases in between. The germline CDR1 and CDR2 sequences are SQVTM and ANQGSEA. The clonotype originates from a man aged 45-60 years with HIV. Specimen: unsorted PBMCs, collected 5.3 years after starting antiretroviral therapy. This sequence joins TRBV29-1 and TRBJ2-3; perhaps TRBD2 as D (5 bases). The CDR3 DNA sequence: TGCAGCGCCGCGGCATTCGGGGTCACAGATACGCAGTATTTT. Its protein product is CSAAAFGVTDTQYF.